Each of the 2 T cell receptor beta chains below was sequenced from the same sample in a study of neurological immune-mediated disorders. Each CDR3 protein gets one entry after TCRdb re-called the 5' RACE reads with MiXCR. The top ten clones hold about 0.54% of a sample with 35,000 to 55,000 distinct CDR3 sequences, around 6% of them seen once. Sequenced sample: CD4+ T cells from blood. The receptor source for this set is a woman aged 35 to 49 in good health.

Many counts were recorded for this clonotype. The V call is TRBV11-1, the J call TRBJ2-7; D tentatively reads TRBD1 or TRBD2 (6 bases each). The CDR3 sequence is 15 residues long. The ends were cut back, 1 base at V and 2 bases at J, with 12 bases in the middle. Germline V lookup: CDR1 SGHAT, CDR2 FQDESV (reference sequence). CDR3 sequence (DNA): TGTGCCAGCAGCTTAGGAGGGGGGTCAGCCTACGAGCAGTACTTC. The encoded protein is CASSLGGGSAYEQYF.

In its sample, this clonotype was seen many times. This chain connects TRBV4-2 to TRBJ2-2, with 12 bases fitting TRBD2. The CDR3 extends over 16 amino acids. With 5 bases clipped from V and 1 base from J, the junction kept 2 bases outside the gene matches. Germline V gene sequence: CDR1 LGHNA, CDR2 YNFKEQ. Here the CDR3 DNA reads TGTGCCAGCAGCACTAGCGGGAGGCTGAACACCGGGGAGCTGTTTTTT. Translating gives CASSTSGRLNTGELFF.